The present T cell receptor beta chain was sequenced within a study of OX40 agonist ivuxolimab in advanced cancers. J gave up 6 bases and V 4 bases, and 7 bases lay outside the gene matches. The CDR3 consists of 15 residues. From germline, CDR1 is MGHRA and CDR2 YSYEKL. Profiled with immunoSEQ multiplex PCR; TCRdb holds only in-frame clones, not every one. Among about 37,000 clones listed, approximately 87% were seen once. The receptor's source is an adult with an advanced solid tumor such as melanoma, head and neck, liver or kidney cancer. The sample consisted of CD4+ or CD8+ T cells sorted from blood, taken in a trial of the OX40 agonist ivuxolimab. J is TRBJ2-3 and V is TRBV4-1; 10 bases are a match to TRBD2. DNA for the CDR3: TGCGCCAGCAGCCGACTAGCGGGCATCCGGGATACGCAGTATTTT. Translating gives CASSRLAGIRDTQYF.